These 6 T cell receptor beta chains were all obtained from the same sample, sequenced in a study of cytomegalovirus exposure and HLA in healthy donors. PCR amplification relied on 60 Vbeta primers (plus 13 Jbeta primers). Sequencing used immunoSEQ multiplex PCR; TCRdb keeps in-frame clones, though not all of them. The table includes approximately 130,000 clones, roughly 79% detected once. Sequences were obtained from PBMCs. The receptors were sampled from a man aged 30-40 years in good health and CMV-seronegative.

The rearrangement uses TRBV30 and TRBJ2-3; 11 bases match TRBD2. The germline gives CDR1 GTSNPN, CDR2 SVGIG (reference sequence). CDR3 length: 14 amino acids. V shed 5 bases, J shed 6 bases, and the junction held 7 bases outside the gene matches. CDR3 sequence reads: CAWGTSGLRDTQYF. Here the CDR3 DNA reads TGTGCCTGGGGGACTAGCGGCCTTAGGGATACGCAGTATTTT.

The chain carries TRBV6-5 and TRBJ1-1; no firm D call. CDR3 length: 13 residues. V was clipped by 2 bases and J by 10 bases, with 14 bases between them. Looked up from germline, CDR1 is MNHEY and CDR2 is SVGAGI. In DNA, the CDR3 is TGTGCCAGCAGTTACGGAACGGGGATGCGAGCTTTCTTT. It is translated as CASSYGTGMRAFF.

The chain joins TRBV2 to TRBJ2-3, with 8 bases lining up with TRBD2. The CDR3 runs to 15 residues. Germline values: CDR1 SNHLY, CDR2 FYNNEI. The J segment lost 2 bases and the V segment lost 4 bases, leaving 5 bases of the junction unmatched. In DNA, the CDR3 is TGTGCCAGCAGTGTTATAGCGGGGTCCACAGATACGCAGTATTTT. Its protein product is CASSVIAGSTDTQYF.

J is TRBJ2-5 and V is TRBV5-1; TRBD1 matches at 9 bases. The CDR3 runs 15 residues. V lost 1 base to trimming and J lost 4 bases; unmatched junction nucleotides: 5. In germline, CDR1 is SGHRS, CDR2 YFSETQ. The CDR3 DNA reads TGCGCCAGCAGCTTGAACAGGGGGCAAGGAGAGACCCAGTACTTC. Protein sequence: CASSLNRGQGETQYF.

The gene calls are TRBV4-1 and TRBJ2-7; tentative D call: TRBD2 (5 bases). Germline values: CDR1 MGHRA, CDR2 YSYEKL. The V gene lost 2 bases and the J gene lost 4 bases, with 15 bases spanning the gap. The CDR3 contains 15 residues. CDR3 DNA: TGCGCCAGCAGCCAAATGGTGGGAGAAGTTTACGAGCAGTACTTC. It specifies CASSQMVGEVYEQYF.

This clone was seen a handful of times. This chain joins TRBV6-6 and TRBJ1-1, with D unclear. The CDR3 has 13 amino acids. Germline V lookup: CDR1 MNHNY, CDR2 SVGAGI (reference sequence). V was pared by 9 bases and J by 0 bases, with 11 bases between. CDR3 in DNA: TGTGCCAGTGTTGGACTGGTGAACACTGAAGCTTTCTTT. It specifies CASVGLVNTEAFF.